What follows are 25 T cell receptor beta chains derived from one specimen sequenced in a study of T cells after yellow fever vaccination (dated by TCRdb to about 2019). Libraries were prepared through 5' RACE. Sequencing was carried out with an Illumina NovaSeq 6000. TCRdb trimmed the raw reads at Q25, called clones with MiXCR and kept productive beta chains. CDR3 protein duplicates are merged, each entry listing the most common genes and DNA. The sample yields around 330,000 distinct CDR3 sequences; around 3.6% were counted once. Around a quarter of the sample lies in the top ten. What this sample's treatment or condition label stands for: live attenuated yellow fever vaccine strain. The sample in question was PBMCs, obtained on the day of the yellow fever booster vaccination. These TCRs come from a man between 18 and 29 years old who received the YFV17D yellow fever vaccine.

This clonotype was seen many times. The gene calls are TRBV20-1 and TRBJ1-6; 8 bases agree with TRBD1. J was trimmed by 1 base and V by 6 bases; bases with no gene match: 5. CDR3 length: 15 amino acids. CDR1 and CDR2 (germline): DFQATT, SNEGSKA (reference sequence). The CDR3 DNA reads as TGCAGTGCCCCAGGACAGGGTTCCTATAATTCACCCCTCCACTTT. Translated: CSAPGQGSYNSPLHF.

CDR3 bases: TGCGCCAGCAGCCAAGATCTAAATCTCGGACTAGCGGGGACTGAGCAGTACTTC. Translation gives CASSQDLNLGLAGTEQYF. This rearrangement joins TRBV4-3 to TRBJ2-7; 12 bases agree with TRBD2. Per the germline V gene, CDR1 is LGHNA and CDR2 is YSLEER. J was trimmed by 7 bases and V by 0 bases; bases with no gene match: 13. The CDR3 totals 18 residues.

This clonotype was detected a few times. The chain recombines TRBV12-3 or TRBV12-4 with TRBJ2-1, with D possibly being TRBD1 (6 bases). The CDR3 has 16 amino acids. Trimming removed 5 bases from V and 4 bases from J, with 18 bases in between. CDR3 sequence (DNA): TGTGCCAGCAGTCATACACCCAGGGGTCCTTACAATGAGCAGTTCTTC. Its protein product is CASSHTPRGPYNEQFF.

The J gene is TRBJ2-3, the V gene TRBV7-2; no reliable D call. V lost 2 bases and J 4 bases, leaving 16 bases between the germline ends. CDR3 length equals 16 residues. Germline V gives CDR1 SGHTA, CDR2 FQGNSA. DNA of the CDR3: TGTGCCAGCAGCTTACCTGACTGGATTGAGGCAGATACGCAGTATTTT. Residues: CASSLPDWIEADTQYF.

This clonotype was seen a few times. This chain joins TRBV20-1 and TRBJ2-7; 12 positions agree with TRBD2. V lost 6 bases and J lost 3; bases outside the gene matches: 3. This CDR3 region has 13 residues. In germline, CDR1 is DFQATT, CDR2 SNEGSKA (reference sequence). CDR3 bases: TGCAGTGCGCGACTAGCGGGGGTCTACGAGCAGTACTTC. Translated: CSARLAGVYEQYF.

Only a few counts were recorded for this clonotype. This chain uses TRBV20-1 with TRBJ2-1; TRBD1 is a possible D gene (5 bases). CDR1 and CDR2 (germline): DFQATT, SNEGSKA (reference sequence). Trimming removed 1 base from V and 4 bases from J, with 14 bases in between. This CDR3 region has 15 residues. CDR3 sequence reads: CSARAATAGYNEQFF. CDR3 nucleotides: TGCAGTGCTAGAGCAGCGACAGCAGGTTACAATGAGCAGTTCTTC.

The chain carries TRBV4-1 and TRBJ2-5; 12 nucleotides align to TRBD2. Germline V lookup: CDR1 MGHRA, CDR2 YSYEKL. J gave up 5 bases and V 2 bases, and 6 bases lay outside the gene matches. This CDR3 spans 16 amino acids. The CDR3 sequence: CASSQSSGGALETQYF. CDR3 sequence (DNA): TGCGCCAGCAGCCAATCTAGCGGGGGGGCCCTCGAGACCCAGTACTTC.

This clonotype has more than one count but fewer than ten. This sequence joins TRBV11-2 and TRBJ2-1, with a tentative D call TRBD2 (6 bases). V lost 2 bases and J lost 0, with 14 bases in between. The CDR3 totals 17 residues. Germline V gene sequence: CDR1 SGHAT, CDR2 FQNNGV. The CDR3 DNA reads TGTGCCAGCAGCTTACTATCGGGGGTCAGCTCCTACAATGAGCAGTTCTTC. As protein: CASSLLSGVSSYNEQFF.

CDR3 region: CASSLSWQGPQTQYF. The CDR3, as DNA: TGTGCCAGCAGTTTATCCTGGCAGGGGCCGCAGACCCAGTACTTC. This chain links TRBV27 with TRBJ2-5; TRBD1 might be the D (6 bases). This CDR3 has 15 residues. Trimming cost V 0 bases and J 6 bases, with 14 bases left between them. In germline, CDR1 is MNHEY, CDR2 SMNVEV (reference sequence).

This clonotype came up many times. In nucleotides, the CDR3 is TGTGCCAGCAGTTTATCGACAGGTCCCTACAATGAGCAGTTCTTC. Protein: CASSLSTGPYNEQFF. The chain joins TRBV27 to TRBJ2-1, with D perhaps TRBD1 (6 bases). Germline-derived CDR1 and CDR2 are MNHEY and SMNVEV (reference sequence). V shed 0 bases and J shed 2 bases, with 8 bases lying between them. The CDR3 loop spans 15 amino acids.

The chain employs TRBV5-6 and TRBJ1-2, with D hard to call. V was cut by 2 bases and J by 7 bases, with 21 bases left in between. CDR3 length: 16 residues. Germline CDR1 SGHDT, CDR2 YYEEEE. CDR3 protein: CASSFGLGGEGPGYTF. CDR3 sequence (DNA): TGTGCCAGCAGCTTTGGTCTAGGCGGTGAGGGCCCTGGCTACACCTTC.

V and J are TRBV9 and TRBJ2-2, with D possibly TRBD1 on 7 matching bases. Germline loops: CDR1 SGDLS, CDR2 YYNGEE. The V end was cut by 0 bases, the J end by 6 bases, with 12 bases between. The CDR3 spans 15 residues. CDR3 coding DNA: TGTGCCAGCAGCGTAGGCCAGGGGGGAGCCGGGGAGCTGTTTTTT. Translation: CASSVGQGGAGELFF. Full variable domain (rest looked up from reference TRBV9 and TRBJ2-2): DSGVTQTPKHLITATGQRVTLRCSPRSGDLSVYWYQQSLDQGLQFLIQYYNGEERAKGNILERFSAQQFPDLHSELNLSSLELGDSALYFCASSVGQGGAGELFFGEGSRLTVL.

Many counts were recorded for this clonotype. The rearrangement links TRBV12-3 or TRBV12-4 to TRBJ2-7, with D perhaps TRBD1 (5 bases). The CDR3 is 15 residues long. Deletions cut 3 bases from V and 2 bases from J, with 14 bases between. CDR3 protein: CASSFRRDRAYEQYF. The DNA of the CDR3 is TGTGCCAGCAGTTTCCGGAGAGACAGAGCCTACGAGCAGTACTTC.

This clonotype occurred many times. The chain combines TRBV5-6 with TRBJ2-1; D perhaps matches TRBD1 (6 bases). Trimming left V 4 bases short and J 1 base short, with 12 bases between. CDR1 is SGHDT, CDR2 YYEEEE, per germline. This CDR3 comprises 15 residues. The DNA for the CDR3 is TGTGCCAGCAGCCTGAAGGGGGAGTCCTACAATGAGCAGTTCTTC. Amino acid sequence: CASSLKGESYNEQFF.

The chain combines TRBV29-1 with TRBJ2-7; 9 bases agree with TRBD1. The CDR3 has 14 amino acids. Germline CDR1 SQVTM, CDR2 ANQGSEA. The junction had 12 bases not matched to a gene; V was cut back by 7 bases and J by 5 bases. CDR3 amino acids: CSAFSDRGTNEQYF. The CDR3 DNA reads as TGCAGCGCATTCTCGGACAGGGGAACGAACGAGCAGTACTTC.

This clonotype was found a few times. The V gene is TRBV19, the J gene TRBJ2-7; 7 bases agree with TRBD1. From germline, CDR1 is LNHDA and CDR2 SQIVND (reference sequence). This CDR3 has 13 amino acids. With 7 bases clipped from V and 6 bases from J, the junction kept 9 bases outside the gene matches. CDR3 bases: TGTGCCAGTACCTCGACAGGGTTGGGCGAGCAGTACTTC. It is translated as CASTSTGLGEQYF.

The chain uses TRBV6-5 and TRBJ2-7, with no clear D. This CDR3 is built from 12 residues. Germline V gives CDR1 MNHEY, CDR2 SVGAGI. The V end lost 7 bases, the J end lost 2 bases, and 9 bases lay between the germline ends. In nucleotides, the CDR3 is TGTGCCAGCAAACCGATGCCCTACGAGCAGTACGTC. It is translated as CASKPMPYEQYV.

The J gene is TRBJ1-5, the V gene TRBV20-1; the D gene is possibly TRBD1 (5 bases). V shed 3 bases and J shed 11 bases, with 20 bases lying between them. CDR1 DFQATT and CDR2 SNEGSKA come from the germline V gene (reference sequence). This CDR3 has 14 residues. CDR3: CSASEASGPRAQHF. The CDR3 coding sequence is TGCAGTGCTAGCGAGGCTTCGGGGCCACGGGCCCAGCATTTT.

This clonotype has a count of ten or more. The chain couples TRBV5-1 to TRBJ1-1; D not resolved. Germline V gives CDR1 SGHRS, CDR2 YFSETQ. CDR3 size: 13 residues. V lost 4 bases and J lost 0, with 7 bases in between. The CDR3 loop is CASSVDLNTEAFF. DNA for the CDR3: TGCGCCAGCAGCGTCGACCTGAACACTGAAGCTTTCTTT.

This clonotype was found many times. The J gene is TRBJ1-1, the V gene TRBV20-1, with unresolved D. CDR3 size: 11 residues. CDR1 and CDR2 (germline): DFQATT, SNEGSKA (reference sequence). The CDR3 nucleotides are TGCAGGGTTCCGGTGGGAACTGAAGCTTTCTTT. Its protein product is CRVPVGTEAFF.

The gene calls are TRBV7-2 and TRBJ2-5; D unclear. Germline assignment: CDR1 SGHTA and CDR2 FQGNSA. Trimming took 1 base from V and 3 from J, leaving 9 bases between them. The CDR3 consists of 14 residues. CDR3 region: CASSLVVREETQYF. The DNA of the CDR3 is TGTGCCAGCAGCTTAGTAGTCCGAGAAGAGACCCAGTACTTC.

The rearrangement links TRBV7-9 to TRBJ2-1, with a possible D match to TRBD1 (5 bases). Germline CDR1 reads SEHNR; CDR2 reads FQNEAQ (reference sequence). This CDR3 contains 15 residues. The V end lost 8 bases, the J end lost 4 bases, and 18 bases lay between the germline ends. The CDR3 here is CASLLSQGVYNEQFF. The CDR3, as DNA: TGTGCCAGCCTGCTCTCCCAAGGGGTATACAATGAGCAGTTCTTC.

This clonotype has a count of ten or more. The chain joins TRBV6-5 to TRBJ2-1, with a weak D call TRBD2 (7 bases). V lost 2 bases, J lost 4 bases, and 18 bases lay in between. Germline CDR1 and CDR2: MNHEY and SVGAGI. The CDR3 runs to 17 residues. Here the CDR3 reads CASSYGGASATYNEQFF. In nucleotides, the CDR3 is TGTGCCAGCAGTTACGGGGGGGCGTCGGCGACATACAATGAGCAGTTCTTC.

This clonotype was detected many times. The rearrangement links TRBV2 to TRBJ1-5; TRBD1 aligns across 8 bases. This CDR3 contains 14 residues. With V trimmed by 7 bases and J by 6 bases, 8 bases remained unmatched. Germline V lookup: CDR1 SNHLY, CDR2 FYNNEI. The CDR3 nucleotides are TGTGCCAGCAAACAGGACAGGGAAGGTCAGCCCCAGCATTTT. As protein: CASKQDREGQPQHF. Complete variable domain (other parts from reference TRBV2 and TRBJ1-5): EPEVTQTPSHQVTQMGQEVILRCVPISNHLYFYWYRQILGQKVEFLVSFYNNEISEKSEIFDDQFSVERPDGSNFTLKIRSTKLEDSAMYFCASKQDREGQPQHFGDGTRLSIL.

This clonotype appeared a few times. J is TRBJ1-4 and V is TRBV5-1; D call uncertain. The CDR3 sequence is 14 residues long. The V end was cut by 0 bases, the J end by 3 bases, with 6 bases between. The germline CDR1 and CDR2 sequences are SGHRS and YFSETQ. Written as DNA, the CDR3 is TGCGCCAGCAGCTTGGGCCAGGCTAATGAAAAACTGTTTTTT. It is translated as CASSLGQANEKLFF.